This T cell receptor (beta chain) was found in a study of blood T cell repertoires in COVID-19. Whole-study context: Sources were T cells, B-cell-depleted T cells, or PBMCs; the material itself was cDNA or gDNA.

The V and J ends lost 6 bases and 0 bases respectively, with 8 bases between them. Germline V gene data show CDR1 as LNHNV and CDR2 as YYDKDF (reference sequence). This CDR3 spans 14 amino acids. Authors' data handling: Estimated nucleated cell counts came from reference gene primer amplification. Profiling relied on immunoSEQ multiplex PCR, and the TCRdb table lists in-frame clones only, not all of them. V and J calls and clone size are those listed in that table; D and trimming were worked out from the DNA. Here the sample spans under 250,000 clones, 85% to 90% being singletons. Everyone who took part was about 18 to 90 years old, and they came from about 25 US areas. Recovered status in Cohort 3 required two negative PCRs, clearance, or symptom resolution.

The specimen was PBMCs or T cells enriched from blood (not recorded which). The gene calls are TRBV15 and TRBJ1-4; D gene ambiguous. The receptor was isolated from a middle-aged man who had recovered from COVID-19. The CDR3 nucleotides read TGTGCCACCAGAGCCGGGTCAACTAATGAAAAACTGTTTTTT. It is translated as CATRAGSTNEKLFF. The variable domain in full, completed from reference TRBV15 and TRBJ1-4, reads DAMVIQNPRYQVTQFGKPVTLSCSQTLNHNVMYWYQQKSSQAPKLLFHYYDKDFNNEADTPDNFQSRRPNTSFCFLDIRSPGLGDTAMYLCATRAGSTNEKLFFGSGTQLSVL.